This T cell receptor (beta chain) came from a study of identical twins. The cDNA had a unique molecular identifier and a template-switch universal primer site. Using its own MiXCR run on the 5' RACE reads, TCRdb lists one record per CDR3 protein. The table shows approximately 500,000 distinct CDR3 sequences, with roughly 26% occurring only once. The same specimen was also included in a second study, on T cells expressing NK-cell markers.

The sequence derives from a young woman in good health. Sample: CD4+ T cells sorted from blood.

The CDR3: CASSQRPTGPNTGELFF. The CDR3 DNA reads TGTGCCAGCAGCCAACGGCCGACGGGGCCGAACACCGGGGAGCTGTTTTTT. V gene TRBV4-2 combines with J gene TRBJ2-2; D is perhaps TRBD1 or TRBD2 (5 bases each). The CDR3 loop spans 17 amino acids. Germline CDR1 LGHNA, CDR2 YNFKEQ. Trimming took 2 bases from V and 0 from J, leaving 13 bases between them.